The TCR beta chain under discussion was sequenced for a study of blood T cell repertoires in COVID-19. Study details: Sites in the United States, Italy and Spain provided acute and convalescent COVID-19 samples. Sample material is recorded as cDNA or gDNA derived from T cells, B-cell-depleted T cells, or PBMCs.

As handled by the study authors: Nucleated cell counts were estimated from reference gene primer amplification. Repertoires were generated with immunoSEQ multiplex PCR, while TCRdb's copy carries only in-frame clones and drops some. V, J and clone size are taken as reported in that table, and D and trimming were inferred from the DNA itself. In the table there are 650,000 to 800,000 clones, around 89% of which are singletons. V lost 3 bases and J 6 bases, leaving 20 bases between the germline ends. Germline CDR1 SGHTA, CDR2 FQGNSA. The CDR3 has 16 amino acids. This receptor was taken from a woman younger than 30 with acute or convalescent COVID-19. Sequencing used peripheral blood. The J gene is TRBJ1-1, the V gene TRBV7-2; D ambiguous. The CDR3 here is CASSFFSWSSYPEAFF. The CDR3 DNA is TGTGCCAGCAGCTTTTTCTCGTGGAGCTCCTACCCTGAAGCTTTCTTT.